The rows below give T cell receptor beta chains drawn from one sample of a study of blood T cells in healthy people across ages. TCRdb re-called the 5' RACE reads with MiXCR, one entry per CDR3 protein. Of hundreds of thousands of distinct CDR3 sequences in the sample, about half were seen once. The sample comprised blood. The receptors derive from a man at least 80 years old in good health. Both conserved end residues are part of each CDR3. The D gene is left open where the match is weak. Expanded clones are given a class, and other clones once, few, many or no size at all.

>.|TRBJ2-2|.|TRBV13
CASSPGDGELFF
TGTGCCAGCAGCCCCGGGGACGGGGAGCTGTTTTTT
>many|TRBJ2-5|.|TRBV7-2
CASSLAGTQETQYF
TGTGCCAGCAGCTTAGCGGGGACACAAGAGACCCAGTACTTC
>once|TRBJ2-3|TRBD2|TRBV5-1
CASSALAGGVTDTQYF
TGCGCCAGCAGCGCACTAGCGGGAGGGGTCACAGATACGCAGTATTTT
>once|TRBJ2-7|.|TRBV28
CASSRPTGAEQYF
TGTGCCAGCAGTCGACCGACAGGTGCCGAGCAGTACTTC
>.|TRBJ1-1|.|TRBV20-1
CSARDRQEYNTEAFF
TGCAGTGCTAGAGACCGACAGGAATATAACACTGAAGCTTTCTTT
>many|TRBJ2-5|.|TRBV29-1
CSGIYNEQYF
TGCAGCGGTATATACAATGAGCAGTACTTC
>.|TRBJ2-5|TRBD1|TRBV2
CASSESVTGEETQYF
TGTGCCAGCAGTGAATCTGTAACAGGGGAAGAGACCCAGTACTTC
>few|TRBJ2-1|.|TRBV27
CASSTTSRGLYNEQFF
TGTGCCAGCAGTACCACCTCTAGGGGATTATACAATGAGCAGTTCTTC
>.|TRBJ2-5|.|TRBV29-1
CSVSTGNEETQYF
TGCAGCGTATCCACAGGGAACGAGGAGACCCAGTACTTC
>.|TRBJ2-5|.|TRBV7-2
CASSLDARGETQYF
TGTGCCAGCAGCTTAGACGCGCGAGGAGAGACCCAGTACTTC
>.|TRBJ2-5|TRBD2|TRBV5-1
CASSLGATSRETQYF
TGCGCCAGCAGCTTGGGGGCGACTAGCCGAGAGACCCAGTACTTC
>.|TRBJ2-7|TRBD1|TRBV3-1
CASGTGNEQYF
TGTGCCAGCGGGACAGGGAACGAGCAGTACTTC
>.|TRBJ2-5|.|TRBV9
CASSPHPTFEEQYF
TGTGCCAGCAGCCCCCACCCGACGTTTGAAGAGCAGTACTTC
>few|TRBJ1-1|.|TRBV28
CASSPIRAGNTEAFF
TGTGCCAGCAGCCCGATCCGGGCCGGAAACACTGAAGCTTTCTTT
>once|TRBJ1-1|.|TRBV20-1
CSAPTEGRPEAFF
TGCAGTGCTCCTACAGAGGGACGCCCTGAAGCTTTCTTT
>many|TRBJ2-5|TRBD1|TRBV29-1
CSVEGQGHFETQYF
TGCAGCGTTGAGGGACAGGGGCATTTTGAGACCCAGTACTTC
>few|TRBJ2-7|.|TRBV12-3/TRBV12-4
CASSKLKQGTEQYF
TGTGCCAGCAGCAAACTTAAGCAGGGGACCGAGCAGTACTTC